This T cell receptor (beta chain) was identified during a study of cytomegalovirus exposure and HLA in healthy donors. CDR1 is KGHSH and CDR2 is LQKENI in the germline V gene. The length of the CDR3 is 17 residues. V lost 1 base and J lost 0, with 15 bases in between. Study-level points and caveats: Some public TCRs appeared in many individuals, while most sequences were rare.

To note about this clone: Its target is not known.

A roughly 120-subject validation cohort, separate from the approximately 720-subject first cohort, supplied the donors. Assay used: immunoSEQ multiplex PCR; TCRdb lists only in-frame clones, some missing. The sample includes more than 90,000 clones, 88% of them seen just once. Sequencing was performed on PBMCs. The chain recombines TRBV18 with TRBJ1-2; perhaps TRBD1 as D (5 bases). The origin of this receptor is a man aged 18 to 29 in good health and CMV-seronegative. Written as DNA, the CDR3 is TGTGCCAGCTCACCACGAATAGGGGATTTGGCTAACTATGGCTACACCTTC. This encodes CASSPRIGDLANYGYTF.